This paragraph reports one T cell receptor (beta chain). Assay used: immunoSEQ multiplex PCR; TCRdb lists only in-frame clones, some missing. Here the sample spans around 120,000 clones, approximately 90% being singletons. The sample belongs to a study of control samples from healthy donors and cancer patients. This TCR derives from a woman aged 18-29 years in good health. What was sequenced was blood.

CDR3 nucleotide sequence: TGTGCCAGCAGCTTAGGCGGCGCTTGGTCGAACACCGGGGAGCTGTTTTTT. Translation: CASSLGGAWSNTGELFF. The rearrangement uses TRBV11-3 and TRBJ2-2; D gene unclear. CDR3 length: 17 amino acids. V lost 1 base, J lost 0 bases, and 12 bases lay in between. Germline CDR1 and CDR2: SGHNT and YENEEA.